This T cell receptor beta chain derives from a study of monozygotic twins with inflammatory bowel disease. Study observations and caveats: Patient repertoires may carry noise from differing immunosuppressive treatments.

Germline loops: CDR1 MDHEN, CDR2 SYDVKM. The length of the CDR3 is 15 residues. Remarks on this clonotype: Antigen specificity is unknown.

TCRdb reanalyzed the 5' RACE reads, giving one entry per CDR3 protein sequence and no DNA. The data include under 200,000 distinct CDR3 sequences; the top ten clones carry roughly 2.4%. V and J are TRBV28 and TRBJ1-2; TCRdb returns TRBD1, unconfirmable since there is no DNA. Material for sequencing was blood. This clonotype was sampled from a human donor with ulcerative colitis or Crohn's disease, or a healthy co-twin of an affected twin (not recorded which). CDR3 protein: CASSLSGRGVYGYTF.